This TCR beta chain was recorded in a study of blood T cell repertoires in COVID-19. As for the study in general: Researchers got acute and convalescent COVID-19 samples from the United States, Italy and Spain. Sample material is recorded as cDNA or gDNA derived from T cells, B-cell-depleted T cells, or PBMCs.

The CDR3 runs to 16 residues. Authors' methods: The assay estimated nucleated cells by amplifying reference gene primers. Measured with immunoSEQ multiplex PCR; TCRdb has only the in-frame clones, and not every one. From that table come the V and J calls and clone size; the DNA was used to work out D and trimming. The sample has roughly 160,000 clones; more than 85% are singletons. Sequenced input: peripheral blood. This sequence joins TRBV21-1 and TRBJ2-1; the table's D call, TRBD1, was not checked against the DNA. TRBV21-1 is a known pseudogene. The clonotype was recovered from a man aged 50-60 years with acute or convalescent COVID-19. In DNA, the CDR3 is TGTGCCAGCAGCAGGGACAGGGGGTTTCGGTACAATGAGCAGTTCTTC. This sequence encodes CASSRDRGFRYNEQFF.